Included here is one T cell receptor beta chain sequence, with context. This sample is part of a study of blood T cell repertoires in COVID-19. TCRdb's copy holds only in-frame clones and misses some; the assay was immunoSEQ multiplex PCR. The profile shows 350,000 to 450,000 clones, around nine tenths of them singletons. Germline-derived CDR1 and CDR2 are SEHNR and FQNEAQ (reference sequence). The germline V and J ends were trimmed by 4 bases and 7 bases, with 10 bases remaining between them. The CDR3 extends over 12 amino acids. Exposed participants came across a COVID-19 case within 2 weeks before study entry.

The V call is TRBV7-9, the J call TRBJ1-1, with TRBD1 as a possible D gene (5 bases). The TCR was taken from a woman younger than 35 who had been exposed to COVID-19. The sample taken for sequencing was PBMCs or T cells enriched from blood (not recorded which). The CDR3 reads CASSWGGGEAFF. CDR3 bases: TGTGCCAGCAGCTGGGGGGGAGGTGAAGCTTTCTTT. The complete variable domain, with remaining parts taken from reference TRBV7-9 and TRBJ1-1, reads DTGVSQNPRHKITKRGQNVTFRCDPISEHNRLYWYRQTLGQGPEFLTYFQNEAQLEKSRLLSDRFSAERPKGSFSTLEIQRTEQGDSAMYLCASSWGGGEAFFGQGTRLTVV.